The entry that follows covers one T cell receptor beta chain sequence. This sample is part of a study of blood T cell repertoires in COVID-19. TCRdb's copy holds only in-frame clones and misses some; the assay was immunoSEQ multiplex PCR. In the table there are approximately 110,000 clones, approximately 81% of which are singletons. V lost 6 bases and J lost 2; bases outside the gene matches: 11. The length of the CDR3 is 16 residues. The germline gives CDR1 LGHDT, CDR2 YNNKEL (reference sequence). Sequenced sample: peripheral blood. V usage is TRBV3-1 (or the pseudogene TRBV3-2) and J usage is TRBJ1-2; 8 nucleotides agree with TRBD1. This sequence originates from a middle-aged man with acute or convalescent COVID-19. CDR3 in amino acids: CASRGQGRGRNYGYTF. CDR3 bases: TGTGCCAGCAGAGGACAGGGAAGGGGTCGGAACTATGGCTACACCTTC.